The following is a TCR beta chain sequence with its context. Its cognate antigen is unknown. Deletions cut 3 bases from V and 8 bases from J, with 13 bases between. The CDR3 spans 13 residues. Germline assignment: CDR1 KGHSH and CDR2 LQKENI. This sample is part of a study of T cell responses to AZD1222 COVID-19 vaccine. The assay was immunoSEQ multiplex PCR, and TCRdb's table has in-frame clones only and misses some. The sample consists of tens of thousands of clones, 87% of them appearing once. Study-wide points: When two AZD1222 doses had been given, Spike-specific TCR breadth and depth rose. The donor group comprised mostly white British people and more females; the analysis possibly underestimated clonal diversity. Repertoires were collected only later (after the peak T cell response had occurred). Unmutated regions of variants are reportedly targeted by nearly half of spike-specific TCRs.

This clonotype was obtained from an adult who received the AZD1222 COVID-19 vaccine. This sequence joins TRBV18 and TRBJ1-2, with D perhaps TRBD1 (5 bases). The sequenced sample was peripheral blood, obtained 28 days after the second AZD1222 dose. Written as DNA, the CDR3 is TGTGCCAGCTCACCCGAAGGGGCACGGGGCTACACCTTC. Its protein product is CASSPEGARGYTF.